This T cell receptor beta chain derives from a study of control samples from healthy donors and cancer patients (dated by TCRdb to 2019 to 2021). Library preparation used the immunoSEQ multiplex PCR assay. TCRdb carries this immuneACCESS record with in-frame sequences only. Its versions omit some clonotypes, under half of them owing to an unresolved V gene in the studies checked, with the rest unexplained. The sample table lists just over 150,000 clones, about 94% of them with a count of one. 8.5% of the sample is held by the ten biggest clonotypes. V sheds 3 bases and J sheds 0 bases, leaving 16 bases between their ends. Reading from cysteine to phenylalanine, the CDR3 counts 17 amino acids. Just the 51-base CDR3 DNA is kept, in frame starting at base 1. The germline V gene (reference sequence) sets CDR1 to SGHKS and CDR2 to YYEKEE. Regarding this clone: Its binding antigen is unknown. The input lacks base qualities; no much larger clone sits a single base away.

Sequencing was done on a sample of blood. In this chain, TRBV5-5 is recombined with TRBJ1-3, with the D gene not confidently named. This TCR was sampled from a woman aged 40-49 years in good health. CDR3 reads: CASSSYGTGNSGNTIYF. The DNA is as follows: TGTGCCAGCAGCTCATACGGAACGGGGAACTCTGGAAACACCATATATTTT.